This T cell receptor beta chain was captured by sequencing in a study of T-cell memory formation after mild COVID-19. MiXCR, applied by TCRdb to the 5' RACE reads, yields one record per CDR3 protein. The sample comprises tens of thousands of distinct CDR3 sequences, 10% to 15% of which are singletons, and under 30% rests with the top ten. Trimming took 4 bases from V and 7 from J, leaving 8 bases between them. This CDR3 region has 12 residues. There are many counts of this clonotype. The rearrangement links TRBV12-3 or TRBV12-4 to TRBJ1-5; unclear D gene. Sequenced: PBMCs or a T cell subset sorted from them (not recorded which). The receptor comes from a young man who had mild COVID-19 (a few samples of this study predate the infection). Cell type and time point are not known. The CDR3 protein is CASSSAYQPQHF. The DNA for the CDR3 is TGTGCCAGCAGTTCGGCATACCAGCCCCAGCATTTT.